Given below is one TCR beta chain in context. Its target is unknown. 60 Vbeta and 13 Jbeta primers were used in PCR. Assay: immunoSEQ multiplex PCR; the TCRdb copy retains only in-frame clones and omits some. The sample records roughly 110,000 clones, about three quarters being singletons. The data were taken from a study of cytomegalovirus exposure and HLA in healthy donors. Study background: Roughly 85 million unique TCRs from HLA-typed donors were held in an early release of data. Study findings and constraints: Earlier analysis looked at TCR beta V segments, and most were productive about 90% or about 30% of the time.

The study sampled nominally healthy donors, though unrecorded immune exposures were likely. Trimming cost V 8 bases and J 6 bases, with 17 bases left between them. The CDR3 consists of 13 residues. Germline values: CDR1 SNHLY, CDR2 FYNNEI. The chain combines TRBV2 with TRBJ2-7; the D gene is possibly TRBD2 (6 bases). This TCR derives from a woman aged 40 to 49 in good health and CMV-seropositive. The specimen sequenced was PBMCs. CDR3 nucleotides: TGTGCCAGCGGAGGGAACGAGCAGGTCGAGCAGTACTTC. As protein: CASGGNEQVEQYF.